Sequencing of this T cell receptor (beta chain) was carried out in a study of CD8 T cells in ankylosing spondylitis. Study results and limitations: Blood from ankylosing spondylitis patients appeared to carry a characteristic roughly eight-variant TCR beta motif.

This CDR3 spans 12 amino acids. The germline CDR1 and CDR2 sequences are LNHNV and YYDKDF (reference sequence). V was trimmed by 4 bases and J by 8 bases, leaving 9 bases between them. Each CDR3 protein gets one entry after TCRdb re-called the 5' RACE reads with MiXCR. The sample lists approximately 550,000 distinct CDR3 sequences, roughly 12% seen once, with 6.8% in the top ten. In this sample, this clonotype turned up many times. Its antigen is unknown. The receptor was derived from a male donor with ankylosing spondylitis. Input material: blood, either unsorted or a sorted T cell fraction (not recorded which). The chain has TRBV15 and TRBJ2-1, with D possibly TRBD2 on 5 matching bases. The CDR3 reads CATSKSGDEQFF. CDR3 coding DNA: TGTGCCACCAGCAAGAGCGGCGATGAGCAGTTCTTC.